This T cell receptor (beta chain) was sequenced in a study of cytomegalovirus exposure and HLA in healthy donors. Primers: 60 Vbeta forward and 13 Jbeta reverse. Libraries were prepared by immunoSEQ multiplex PCR; TCRdb keeps only in-frame clonotypes and omits some of them. The sample yields 95,000 or so clones, 77% seen once. On this clone itself: Its antigen is still unknown.

Study conclusions and caveats: Most TCRs appeared rarely, but some public TCRs recurred in many donors. Cytomegalovirus association was assigned to about 180 TCR beta chains. Most subjects' HLA-A and HLA-B alleles were reportedly predicted from TCR beta sequences. Testing in vitro showed a few CMV-associated chains specific for CMV antigens.

V lost 1 base to trimming and J lost 3 bases; unmatched junction nucleotides: 13. CDR3 length: 18 residues. Germline V gives CDR1 SGHTA, CDR2 FQGNSA. The specimen sequenced was PBMCs. The receptor was isolated from a woman aged 40 to 50 in good health and CMV-seronegative. The chain employs TRBV7-2 and TRBJ2-5; 8 positions agree with TRBD2. The CDR3 sequence: CASSLGWGRPAGEETQYF. The CDR3 region has the DNA TGTGCCAGCAGCTTAGGTTGGGGGCGTCCAGCGGGGGAAGAGACCCAGTACTTC.